This TCR beta chain comes out of a study of a mutant IDH1 vaccine in newly diagnosed glioma. Study summary: Patients were pretreated with radiotherapy, temozolomide, or both, mostly both.

Germline V gives CDR1 MNHEY, CDR2 SVGAGI. With V trimmed by 2 bases and J by 5 bases, 10 bases remained unmatched. The CDR3 loop spans 16 amino acids. Sample time point: baseline, week 1 (first vaccination visit). Treatment noted: pre-vaccination baseline after standard-of-care therapy. Astrocytomas that were new, WHO grade 3 or 4, IDH1-mutant and ATRX-lost were present in the donors. The protocol was immunoSEQ multiplex PCR, while the TCRdb copy is restricted to in-frame clones and leaves out a portion. Among about 25,000 clones listed, 93% were seen once. This clonotype was obtained from a man aged 35 to 55 with glioma. This chain links TRBV6-5 with TRBJ1-1; 8 bases agree with TRBD1. The specimen was PBMCs, collected from a glioma patient treated with radiotherapy, temozolomide or both. CDR3 DNA sequence: TGTGCCAGCAGTTACACCAGGCCGACAGGGGCTACTGAAGCTTTCTTT. Translated, it gives CASSYTRPTGATEAFF.